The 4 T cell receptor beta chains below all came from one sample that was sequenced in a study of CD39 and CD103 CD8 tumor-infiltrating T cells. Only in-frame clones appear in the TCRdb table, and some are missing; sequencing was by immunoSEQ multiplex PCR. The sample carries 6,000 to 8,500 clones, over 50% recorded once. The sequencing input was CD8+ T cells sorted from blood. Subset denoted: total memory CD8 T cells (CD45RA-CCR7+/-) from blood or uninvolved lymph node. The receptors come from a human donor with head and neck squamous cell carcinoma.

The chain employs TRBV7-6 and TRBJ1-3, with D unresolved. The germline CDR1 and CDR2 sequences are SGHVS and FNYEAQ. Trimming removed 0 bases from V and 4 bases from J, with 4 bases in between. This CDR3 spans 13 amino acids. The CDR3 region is CASSLAQGNTIYF. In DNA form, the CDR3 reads TGTGCCAGCAGCTTAGCGCAAGGAAACACCATATATTTT.

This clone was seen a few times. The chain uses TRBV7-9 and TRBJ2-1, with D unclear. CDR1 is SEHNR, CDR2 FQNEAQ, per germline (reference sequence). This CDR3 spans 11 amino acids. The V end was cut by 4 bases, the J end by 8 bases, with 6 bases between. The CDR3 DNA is TGTGCCAGCAGCTCCGGATATGAGCAGTTCTTC. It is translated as CASSSGYEQFF.

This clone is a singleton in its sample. CDR3 region: CASSYTGGDTDTQYF. The DNA of the CDR3 is TGTGCCAGTAGTTACACAGGGGGCGACACAGATACGCAGTATTTT. The chain employs TRBV19 and TRBJ2-3, with 9 bases matching TRBD1. The CDR3 loop spans 15 amino acids. Germline V gives CDR1 LNHDA, CDR2 SQIVND (reference sequence). J lost 2 bases, V lost 5 bases, and 5 bases had no gene match.

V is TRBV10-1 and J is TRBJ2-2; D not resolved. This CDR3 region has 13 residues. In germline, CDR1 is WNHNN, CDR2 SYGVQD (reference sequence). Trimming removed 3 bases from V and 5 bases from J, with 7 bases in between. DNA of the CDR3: TGCGCCAGCAGTGATCCCGGGACCGGGGAGCTGTTTTTT. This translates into CASSDPGTGELFF.